This T cell receptor beta chain came from a study of blood T cells in healthy people across ages. V lost 1 base and J 8 bases, leaving 8 bases between the germline ends. The CDR3 has 12 residues. Approximately 10 milliliters was the volume of peripheral blood drawn from each donor. Through a sample-barcoded 5' primer and a J-beta primer mix, a second PCR was run for 7 to 11 cycles. TCRdb reprocessed the 5' RACE reads via MiXCR and lists one record per CDR3 protein. This sample has 780,000 or so distinct CDR3 sequences, with roughly 50% found just once. The sequenced sample consisted of blood. V usage is TRBV12-3 or TRBV12-4 and J usage is TRBJ1-1; D unresolved. The receptor's source is a man between 35 and 55 years old in good health. CDR3: CASSLVEQEAFF. The CDR3 region has the DNA TGTGCCAGCAGTTTAGTTGAGCAAGAAGCTTTCTTT.